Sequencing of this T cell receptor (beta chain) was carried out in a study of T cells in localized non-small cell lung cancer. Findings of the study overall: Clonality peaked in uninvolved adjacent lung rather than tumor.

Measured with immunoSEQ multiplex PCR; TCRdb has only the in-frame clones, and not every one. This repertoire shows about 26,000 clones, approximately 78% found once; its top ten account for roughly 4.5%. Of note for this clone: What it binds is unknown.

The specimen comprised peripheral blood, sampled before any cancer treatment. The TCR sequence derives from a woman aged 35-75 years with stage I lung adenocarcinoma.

The CDR3: CASLYMAGGYTF. The CDR3 region has the DNA TGTGCCAGCCTATACATGGCAGGTGGCTACACCTTC. This rearrangement joins TRBV2 to TRBJ1-2; D is unclear. V was cut by 8 bases and J by 7 bases, with 14 bases left in between. The germline V gene encodes CDR1 SNHLY and CDR2 FYNNEI. The length of the CDR3 is 12 residues.